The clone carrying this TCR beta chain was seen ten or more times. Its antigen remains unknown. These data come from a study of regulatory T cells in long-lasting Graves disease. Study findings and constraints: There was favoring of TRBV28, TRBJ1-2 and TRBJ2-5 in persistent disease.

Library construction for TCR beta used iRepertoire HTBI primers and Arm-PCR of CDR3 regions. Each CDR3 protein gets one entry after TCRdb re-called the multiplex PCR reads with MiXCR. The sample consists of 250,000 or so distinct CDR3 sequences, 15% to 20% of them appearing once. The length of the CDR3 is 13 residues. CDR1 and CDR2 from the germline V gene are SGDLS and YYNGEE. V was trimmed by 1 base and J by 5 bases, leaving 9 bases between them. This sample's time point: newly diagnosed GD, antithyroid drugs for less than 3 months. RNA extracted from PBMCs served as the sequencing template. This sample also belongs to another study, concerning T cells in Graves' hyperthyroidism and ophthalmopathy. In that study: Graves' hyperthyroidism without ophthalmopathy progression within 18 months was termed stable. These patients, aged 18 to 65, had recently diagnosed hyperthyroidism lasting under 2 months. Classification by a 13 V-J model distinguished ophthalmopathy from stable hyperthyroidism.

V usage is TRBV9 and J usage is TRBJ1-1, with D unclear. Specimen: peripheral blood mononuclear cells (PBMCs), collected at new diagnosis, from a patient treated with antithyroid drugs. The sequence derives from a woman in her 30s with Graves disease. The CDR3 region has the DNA TGTGCCAGCAGCGTATCCTCAAGAACTGAAGCTTTCTTT. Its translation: CASSVSSRTEAFF.